A single sample is the source of the 11 T cell receptor beta chains below, sequenced in a study of blood T cell repertoires in COVID-19. The protocol was immunoSEQ multiplex PCR, while the TCRdb copy is restricted to in-frame clones and leaves out a portion. The sample lists about 230,000 clones; roughly 80% were seen once. Sequenced input: peripheral blood. These receptors all stem from an elderly woman with acute or convalescent COVID-19.

The J gene is TRBJ1-3, the V gene TRBV6-1, with 11 nucleotides matching TRBD1. The CDR3 sequence is 17 residues long. Germline-derived CDR1 and CDR2 are MNHNS and SASEGT. The V and J ends lost 4 bases and 6 bases, in that order; junction bases with no gene match: 11. In DNA form, the CDR3 reads TGTGCCAGCAGTGCCACATCATGGGGACAGGGGGTAAACACCATATATTTT. This sequence encodes CASSATSWGQGVNTIYF.

V usage is TRBV21-1 and J usage is TRBJ2-2; the table names TRBD1, a call not compared with the DNA. TRBV21-1 constitutes a pseudogene. The CDR3 is 19 residues long. CDR3 sequence reads: CASSKANSRPYTNTGELFF. CDR3 DNA: TGTGCCAGCAGTAAGGCGAACAGCAGACCATATACGAACACCGGGGAGCTGTTTTTT.

V gene TRBV11-2 combines with J gene TRBJ2-7, with TRBD2 matching over 15 bases. Germline loops: CDR1 SGHAT, CDR2 FQNNGV. V was clipped by 5 bases and J by 7 bases; unmatched bases: 3. This CDR3 region has 14 residues. CDR3 sequence: CASSDGLAGGEQYF. The CDR3 nucleotides are TGTGCCAGCAGCGATGGACTAGCGGGAGGGGAGCAGTACTTC.

V and J are TRBV9 and TRBJ2-7; no clear D. Germline lookup yields CDR1 SGDLS and CDR2 YYNGEE. Trimming removed 4 bases from V and 2 bases from J, with 16 bases in between. The CDR3 spans 15 residues. The CDR3 sequence is CASSPRRVPTYEQYF. CDR3 sequence (DNA): TGTGCCAGCAGCCCGCGACGGGTTCCTACCTACGAGCAGTACTTC.

This clone was picked up a small number of times. This rearrangement joins TRBV7-2 to TRBJ2-7; the match to TRBD1 covers 7 bases. V lost 5 bases to trimming and J lost 3 bases; unmatched junction nucleotides: 1. The CDR3 runs to 12 residues. CDR1 is SGHTA and CDR2 is FQGNSA in the germline V gene. As DNA, the CDR3 is TGTGCCAGCAGCACAGGGGTCTACGAGCAGTACTTC. It codes for CASSTGVYEQYF.

The rearrangement joins TRBV9 to TRBJ1-4; possible D gene TRBD1, 6 bases. V was shortened by 2 bases and J by 8 bases, with 19 bases between the two germline ends. CDR3 size: 16 residues. Germline V gene sequence: CDR1 SGDLS, CDR2 YYNGEE. DNA of the CDR3: TGTGCCAGCAGCGTTGCCTGGACAGCTCCGGGGGAAAAACTGTTTTTT. Its translation: CASSVAWTAPGEKLFF.

The chain links TRBV27 to TRBJ1-5; D gene uncertain. This CDR3 region has 16 residues. Trimming pared 1 base from V and 0 bases from J, leaving 10 bases between. The V gene's germline CDR1 is MNHEY and CDR2 SMNVEV (reference sequence). The CDR3 loop is CASSLWAGTSNQPQHF. CDR3 bases: TGTGCCAGCAGTTTATGGGCAGGCACTAGCAATCAGCCCCAGCATTTT.

This sequence joins TRBV6-6 and TRBJ1-1; D perhaps matches TRBD1 (5 bases). Germline CDR1 reads MNHNY; CDR2 reads SVGAGI (reference sequence). Trimming removed 2 bases from V and 1 base from J, with 11 bases in between. The CDR3 sequence is 15 residues long. The CDR3 nucleotides are TGTGCCAGCAGTTACGGGGCTCAGGGGAACACTGAAGCTTTCTTT. This gives the protein CASSYGAQGNTEAFF.

This clone has just a few counts. The chain combines TRBV7-9 with TRBJ1-3; D call uncertain. Per germline, CDR1 SEHNR and CDR2 FQNEAQ (reference sequence). Trimming took 5 bases from V and 2 from J, leaving 13 bases between them. The CDR3 contains 15 residues. CDR3 nucleotide sequence: TGTGCCAGCAGCCCCGAGGGCTACCCTGGAAACACCATATATTTT. It codes for CASSPEGYPGNTIYF.

DNA of the CDR3: TGTGCCAGCAGCTGGACTAGAAACTACGAGCAGTACTTC. It specifies CASSWTRNYEQYF. V gene TRBV3-1 (or the pseudogene TRBV3-2) combines with J gene TRBJ2-7, with 7 bases lining up with TRBD2. Germline CDR1 is LGHDT and CDR2 is YNNKEL (reference sequence). CDR3 size: 13 residues. The ends lost 5 bases at V and 3 bases at J; junction bases unmatched: 4.

V gene TRBV10-3 combines with J gene TRBJ2-1; D is perhaps TRBD2 (5 bases). This CDR3 comprises 12 residues. V was clipped by 2 bases and J by 8 bases, with 7 bases between them. Germline lookup yields CDR1 ENHRY and CDR2 SYGVKD. The CDR3 sequence is CAISEGEYEQFF. The CDR3 DNA is TGTGCCATCAGTGAGGGGGAGTATGAGCAGTTCTTC.